Below, 12 T cell receptor beta chains from the same sample are listed, as sequenced in a study of a mutant IDH1 vaccine in newly diagnosed glioma. Time point given: week 47, end of study. Mutant IDH1 20-mer peptide, at 300 ug, made up each vaccine dose, with topical imiquimod. The method was immunoSEQ multiplex PCR; TCRdb's version includes in-frame clones alone and lacks a portion of them. The profile shows some 40,000 clones, around 75% of them singletons. For these TCRs, the target antigens are not known. The sequencing used PBMCs, collected from a glioma patient whose treatment included an IDH1 peptide vaccine. The receptors were sampled from a man in his forties with glioma.

This clone occurred a few times. This chain uses TRBV7-2 with TRBJ1-1; 8 bases are a match to TRBD1. Germline V gives CDR1 SGHTA, CDR2 FQGNSA. J gave up 4 bases and V 1 base, and 5 bases lay outside the gene matches. CDR3 length: 15 residues. For the CDR3, the DNA is TGTGCCAGCAGCTTAGGGACAGGGAGTATCACTGAAGCTTTCTTT. This sequence encodes CASSLGTGSITEAFF. Full variable domain (missing parts from reference TRBV7-2 and TRBJ1-1): GAGVSQSPSNKVTEKGKDVELRCDPISGHTALYWYRQSLGQGLEFLIYFQGNSAPDKSGLPSDRFSAERTGGSVSTLTIQRTQQEDSAVYLCASSLGTGSITEAFFGQGTRLTVV.

This sequence joins TRBV27 and TRBJ1-5; the D is unclear. In germline, CDR1 is MNHEY, CDR2 SMNVEV (reference sequence). The CDR3 has 13 residues. The V and J ends lost 11 bases and 4 bases respectively, with 15 bases between them. CDR3 DNA: TGTGCCTCTAAGACCGGGTATAATCAGCCCCAGCATTTT. It is translated as CASKTGYNQPQHF.

This chain joins TRBV6-5 and TRBJ2-1; TRBD1 matches at 8 bases. Germline V gene lookup returns CDR1 MNHEY and CDR2 SVGAGI. Germline trimming cut 1 base from V and 9 bases from J; bases unmatched to any gene: 11. The CDR3 is 16 residues long. The CDR3 DNA reads TGTGCCAGCAGTTACTTTTCCGGACAGGGAATCGGTGAGCAGTTCTTC. Its translation is CASSYFSGQGIGEQFF.

This clone came up once. V gene TRBV11-2 combines with J gene TRBJ2-1; possible D gene TRBD2, 5 bases. The germline V and J ends were trimmed by 3 bases and 2 bases, with 14 bases remaining between them. In germline, CDR1 is SGHAT, CDR2 FQNNGV. This CDR3 comprises 16 residues. In DNA, the CDR3 is TGTGCCAGCAGCTTCCTGACCTTCGGGGCCTACAATGAGCAGTTCTTC. It specifies CASSFLTFGAYNEQFF. The full variable domain, completed using reference TRBV11-2 and TRBJ2-1, is EAGVAQSPRYKIIEKRQSVAFWCNPISGHATLYWYQQILGQGPKLLIQFQNNGVVDDSQLPKDRFSAERLKGVDSTLKIQPAKLEDSAVYLCASSFLTFGAYNEQFFGPGTRLTVL.

This rearrangement joins TRBV6-5 to TRBJ2-3; 10 bases line up with TRBD2. There are 15 residues in the CDR3. Germline loops: CDR1 MNHEY, CDR2 SVGAGI. With 6 bases clipped from V and 1 base from J, the junction kept 4 bases outside the gene matches. The CDR3 region is CASRPGTSGTDTQYF. The DNA of the CDR3 is TGTGCCAGCAGGCCCGGGACTAGCGGCACAGATACGCAGTATTTT.

V is TRBV6-1 and J is TRBJ2-2; D not resolved. The CDR3 has 11 residues. The germline CDR1 and CDR2 sequences are MNHNS and SASEGT. With 6 bases removed from V and 4 bases from J, the gap between germline ends came to 3 bases. CDR3 residues: CASRLTGELFF. The DNA of the CDR3 is TGTGCCAGCAGGCTCACCGGGGAGCTGTTTTTT.

The chain is built from TRBV30 and TRBJ2-1; 11 bases match TRBD2. The CDR3 covers 16 residues. From germline, CDR1 is GTSNPN and CDR2 SVGIG (reference sequence). V dropped 6 bases and J dropped 1; count of bases not matched to a gene: 8. CDR3 region: CACLPGLAVSYNEQFF. The CDR3 nucleotides are TGTGCCTGTCTACCGGGACTAGCGGTTTCCTACAATGAGCAGTTCTTC.

The J gene is TRBJ2-7, the V gene TRBV2; D remains unclear. There are 14 residues in the CDR3. Trimming cost V 4 bases and J 5 bases, with 15 bases left between them. Per the germline V gene, CDR1 is SNHLY and CDR2 is FYNNEI. This CDR3 reads CASSVGRRGHEQYV. CDR3 bases: TGTGCCAGCAGTGTAGGACGGCGTGGCCACGAGCAGTACGTC.

The chain has TRBV19 and TRBJ1-3; 10 positions match TRBD1. V was pared by 6 bases and J by 2 bases, with 4 bases of the junction left unmatched. The CDR3 contains 15 residues. CDR1 and CDR2 (germline): LNHDA, SQIVND (reference sequence). Written as DNA, the CDR3 is TGTGCCAGTAGCATCGACAGGGGGCCTGGAAACACCATATATTTT. This encodes CASSIDRGPGNTIYF.

The gene calls are TRBV5-5 and TRBJ2-7; 7 bases align to TRBD1. The V gene end was trimmed by 2 bases and the J gene end by 6 bases; junction bases not matched to a gene: 11. The germline V gene has CDR1 SGHKS and CDR2 YYEKEE (reference sequence). The CDR3 extends over 15 amino acids. The CDR3 loop reads CASSFSGQDLSEQYF. The DNA for the CDR3 is TGTGCCAGCAGCTTCTCTGGACAGGACCTCTCCGAGCAGTACTTC.

The chain joins TRBV28 to TRBJ2-5, with TRBD1 matching 10 bases. The CDR3 extends over 16 amino acids. CDR1 MDHEN and CDR2 SYDVKM come from the germline V gene. Trimming at V came to 4 bases and at J to 5 bases, leaving 10 bases not matched to a gene. The CDR3 here is CASSSRTGGFRETQYF. CDR3 sequence (DNA): TGTGCCAGCAGTTCGCGGACAGGGGGTTTTAGGGAGACCCAGTACTTC.

The genes are TRBV4-1 and TRBJ2-1; TRBD2 matches 7 bases. Germline lookup yields CDR1 MGHRA and CDR2 YSYEKL. The CDR3 has 14 residues. V shed 4 bases and J 5 bases; nucleotides not matched to a gene: 5. The CDR3 spells CASSPLTSNNEQFF. In DNA form, the CDR3 reads TGCGCCAGCAGCCCGTTGACTAGCAACAATGAGCAGTTCTTC.